These 15 T cell receptor beta chains came from one sample sequenced in a study of shared T cell receptors in the human thymus. Using immunoSEQ multiplex PCR, the repertoire was profiled, and TCRdb retains in-frame clones only, with some absent. The sample records some 640,000 clones, about 87% being singletons. This same sample was also taken into another study, of human thymus T cells.

Specimen: thymocytes. The receptor set was obtained from a boy younger than two with a congenital heart defect.

The V and J genes are TRBV5-4 and TRBJ2-7; a possible D gene is TRBD2 (6 bases). Trimming pared 5 bases from V and 2 bases from J, leaving 14 bases between. The CDR3 consists of 14 residues. The germline gives CDR1 SGHNT, CDR2 YYREEE (reference sequence). CDR3 coding DNA: TGTGCCAGCAGAAAGGGGACTGAGACCTACGAGCAGTACTTC. This codes for CASRKGTETYEQYF.

V usage is TRBV5-1 and J usage is TRBJ2-5, with unresolved D. V lost 5 bases and J 2 bases, leaving 7 bases between the germline ends. The CDR3 covers 12 residues. CDR1 SGHRS and CDR2 YFSETQ come from the germline V gene. The CDR3 loop is CASSLIQETQYF. The CDR3 coding sequence is TGCGCCAGCAGTCTTATTCAAGAGACCCAGTACTTC. Full variable domain (missing parts from reference TRBV5-1 and TRBJ2-5): KAGVTQTPRYLIKTRGQQVTLSCSPISGHRSVSWYQQTPGQGLQFLFEYFSETQRNKGNFPGRFSGRQFSNSRSEMNVSTLELGDSALYLCASSLIQETQYFGPGTRLLVL.

This chain joins TRBV7-6 and TRBJ1-6; no reliable D call. V dropped 3 bases and J dropped 7 bases, with 10 bases sitting between them. The CDR3 has 14 residues. Germline V lookup: CDR1 SGHVS, CDR2 FNYEAQ. This chain's CDR3 is CASSLPWENSPLHF. CDR3 bases: TGTGCCAGCAGCTTGCCGTGGGAGAATTCACCCCTCCACTTT.

V and J are TRBV27 and TRBJ2-7; the D gene is possibly TRBD1 (5 bases). Per germline, CDR1 MNHEY and CDR2 SMNVEV (reference sequence). This CDR3 comprises 14 residues. V was trimmed by 5 bases and J by 3 bases, leaving 14 bases between them. The CDR3 reads CASSPTALVYEQYF. As DNA, the CDR3 is TGTGCCAGCAGTCCGACAGCCCTAGTCTACGAGCAGTACTTC.

This chain links TRBV10-1 with TRBJ1-3, with D possibly matching TRBD1 (5 bases). CDR3 length: 16 amino acids. Trimming removed 6 bases at V and 0 bases at J, with 15 bases between. Germline V gives CDR1 WNHNN, CDR2 SYGVQD (reference sequence). The CDR3 is CASSTPRQNSGNTIYF. The CDR3 nucleotides read TGCGCCAGCAGCACTCCTCGACAGAACTCTGGAAACACCATATATTTT.

The chain uses TRBV7-8 and TRBJ2-3, with D perhaps matching TRBD1 (6 bases). There are 14 residues in the CDR3. The V and J ends lost 4 bases and 0 bases respectively, with 8 bases between them. Germline assignment: CDR1 SGHVS and CDR2 FQNEAQ. Written as DNA, the CDR3 is TGTGCCAGCAGCTCCGGACAGAGCACAGATACGCAGTATTTT. The encoded protein is CASSSGQSTDTQYF.

CDR3 nucleotide sequence: TGCGCCAGCAGTGAGCTAGCGGGAGTGAACACCGGGGAGCTGTTTTTT. Translating it yields CASSELAGVNTGELFF. This chain links TRBV10-1 with TRBJ2-2, with TRBD2 matching over 10 bases. Germline lookup yields CDR1 WNHNN and CDR2 SYGVQD (reference sequence). Trimming removed 2 bases from V and 1 base from J; junction bases left unmatched: 1. The CDR3 is 16 amino acids.

V is TRBV25-1 and J is TRBJ2-7; 7 bases are a match to TRBD2. The germline V gene encodes CDR1 MGHDK and CDR2 SYGVNS. CDR3 length equals 16 residues. V lost 2 bases and J lost 3; bases outside the gene matches: 10. CDR3 in DNA: TGTGCCAGCAGTGAACCTCGGGAGGTCCCCCACTACGAGCAGTACTTC. Amino acid sequence: CASSEPREVPHYEQYF.

The chain employs TRBV28 and TRBJ2-7, with TRBD2 identical over 12 bases. CDR1 is MDHEN and CDR2 is SYDVKM in the germline V gene. J gave up 4 bases and V 4 bases, and 14 bases lay outside the gene matches. This CDR3 has 18 amino acids. The chain's CDR3 is CASSSDNLAGGVMYEQYF. The CDR3 region has the DNA TGTGCCAGCAGTTCCGACAATCTAGCGGGAGGGGTTATGTACGAGCAGTACTTC.

This chain joins TRBV28 and TRBJ2-1; 7 nucleotides agree with TRBD2. CDR1 is MDHEN, CDR2 SYDVKM, per germline. The CDR3 length is 14 residues. V gave up 6 bases and J gave up 15 bases; unmatched junction bases: 17. CDR3 sequence: CASSLSGGGGARFF. The CDR3 DNA sequence: TGTGCCAGCAGCCTGTCGGGCGGGGGTGGGGCTCGGTTCTTC. Supplemented by reference TRBV28 and TRBJ2-1, the full variable domain reads DVKVTQSSRYLVKRTGEKVFLECVQDMDHENMFWYRQDPGLGLRLIYFSYDVKMKEKGDIPEGYSVSREKKERFSLILESASTNQTSMYLCASSLSGGGGARFFGPGTRLTVL.

The rearrangement joins TRBV7-2 to TRBJ2-7; the match to TRBD2 covers 11 bases. The CDR3 runs to 17 residues. V was clipped by 1 base and J by 4 bases; unmatched bases: 9. CDR1 and CDR2 from the germline V gene are SGHTA and FQGNSA. The CDR3 sequence: CASSLGFRSSGRYEQYF. The CDR3 DNA is TGTGCCAGCAGCTTAGGGTTCCGTTCTAGCGGGAGGTACGAGCAGTACTTC.

The genes are TRBV6-6 and TRBJ2-3; perhaps TRBD2 as D (6 bases). V gave up 5 bases and J gave up 6 bases, with 18 bases separating them. The CDR3 loop spans 15 amino acids. Germline V lookup: CDR1 MNHNY, CDR2 SVGAGI (reference sequence). The CDR3 reads CASSPGTHNLDTQYF. DNA for the CDR3: TGTGCCAGCAGTCCCGGGACTCACAATCTGGATACGCAGTATTTT.

The chain links TRBV28 to TRBJ1-6, with D possibly being TRBD1 (5 bases). V dropped 6 bases and J dropped 7 bases, with 7 bases sitting between them. CDR1 is MDHEN, CDR2 SYDVKM, per germline. The CDR3 is made up of 12 amino acids. The chain's CDR3 is CASRGQNSPLHF. For the CDR3, the DNA is TGTGCCAGCAGGGGGCAAAATTCACCCCTCCACTTT.

The chain is built from TRBV11-2 and TRBJ2-7; tentatively, D is TRBD2 (5 bases). This CDR3 is built from 15 residues. V was pared by 5 bases and J by 4 bases, with 18 bases between. Germline V gene data show CDR1 as SGHAT and CDR2 as FQNNGV. CDR3: CASSQGRGKWYEQYF. The DNA of the CDR3 is TGTGCCAGCAGCCAAGGCCGAGGGAAATGGTACGAGCAGTACTTC.

With respect to this clone: The same CDR3 can be traced to other DNA sequences in this sample. The rearrangement links TRBV4-1 to TRBJ1-6; 9 bases fit TRBD1. Trimming at V came to 3 bases and at J to 9 bases, leaving 12 bases not matched to a gene. Germline V gene data show CDR1 as MGHRA and CDR2 as YSYEKL. CDR3 size: 17 residues. This CDR3 reads CASSQGGTGFLSSPLHF. The CDR3 nucleotides read TGCGCCAGCAGCCAGGGGGGGACAGGGTTTTTGAGTTCACCCCTCCACTTT.